These T cell receptor beta chains were read from a single sample in a study of blood T cell repertoires in COVID-19. Some clones are missing from TCRdb's copy, which holds only in-frame ones; the method was immunoSEQ multiplex PCR. The profile shows under 200,000 clones, around nine tenths of them singletons. Sequencing was performed on peripheral blood. The receptors here all came from a man aged 18 to 29 with active or convalescent COVID-19. Each CDR3 is given with its conserved first and last residue. The D gene is left open where the match is weak. Size is stated for part of the rows, as once, few or many counts, or as a class when the clone is expanded.

j_call v_call d_call clone_size cdr3_aa cdr3_nt
TRBJ2-1 TRBV24-1 TRBD2 - CATSDLRLAGVNEQFF TGTGCCACCAGTGATTTGCGTCTAGCGGGAGTCAATGAGCAGTTCTTC
TRBJ1-1 TRBV7-2 - - CASSFSKTNTEAFF TGTGCCAGCAGCTTTAGTAAAACGAACACTGAAGCTTTCTTT
TRBJ1-6 TRBV5-4 - once CASSLSGPENSPLHF TGTGCCAGCAGCTTGTCAGGTCCAGAAAATTCACCCCTCCACTTT
TRBJ2-3 TRBV4-1 TRBD1 - CASSRGQGVTDTQYF TGCGCCAGCAGCCGGGGACAGGGGGTGACAGATACGCAGTATTTT
TRBJ2-2 TRBV7-9 - once CASSPGRGFNTGELFF TGTGCCAGCAGCCCGGGACGGGGGTTTAACACCGGGGAGCTGTTTTTT
TRBJ2-7 TRBV6-2/TRBV6-3 - - CASSAESSGRHF TGTGCCAGCAGCGCGGAGAGTTCGGGTCGTCATTTC
TRBJ1-2 TRBV2 - - CASSGALYPFGYTF TGTGCCAGCAGTGGAGCTCTATATCCCTTTGGCTACACCTTC
TRBJ1-2 TRBV7-2 - once CASSLDRGPYGYTF TGTGCCAGCAGCTTAGATAGGGGCCCCTATGGCTACACCTTC
TRBJ1-1 TRBV3-1/TRBV3-2 - - CASSYRPNTEAFF TGTGCCAGCAGCTACAGACCAAACACTGAAGCTTTCTTT
TRBJ2-1 TRBV3-1/TRBV3-2 - - CASSQDQSYRDRNEQFF TGTGCCAGCAGCCAAGATCAGTCGTACAGGGACCGGAATGAGCAGTTCTTC
TRBJ2-3 TRBV10-1 - - CASSESTMGGAGSQDTQYF TGCGCCAGCAGTGAGTCGACTATGGGGGGGGCAGGCAGTCAAGATACGCAGTATTTT
TRBJ2-5 TRBV7-2 TRBD2 - CASSTGTSANQETQYF TGTGCCAGCAGCACCGGGACTAGCGCGAATCAAGAGACCCAGTACTTC
TRBJ2-1 TRBV27 TRBD2 - CASSSWTSGRSNEQFF TGTGCCAGCAGCTCCTGGACTAGCGGGAGGTCGAATGAGCAGTTCTTC
TRBJ1-2 TRBV27 - - CASSLGREYYGYTF TGTGCCAGCAGTTTGGGCAGGGAATACTATGGCTACACCTTC
TRBJ2-7 TRBV29-1 TRBD2 - CSVDGTSGYEQYF TGCAGCGTTGACGGGACTAGCGGCTACGAGCAGTACTTC
TRBJ2-3 TRBV2 - - CASRKDIASTDTQYF TGTGCCAGCAGAAAGGACATAGCTAGCACAGATACGCAGTATTTT
TRBJ2-5 TRBV2 - - CALDRQGGETQYF TGTGCCCTCGACAGACAGGGAGGAGAGACCCAGTACTTC
TRBJ2-2 TRBV7-9 - - CASTIDTGELFF TGTGCCAGCACCATAGACACCGGGGAGCTGTTTTTT
TRBJ1-6 TRBV14 - - CASSQDPRVYSPLHF TGTGCCAGCAGCCAAGATCCCAGGGTCTATTCACCCCTCCACTTT
TRBJ1-2 TRBV6-1 TRBD1 - CASSETLGQGAFYGYTF TGTGCCAGCAGTGAGACACTCGGACAGGGGGCCTTCTATGGCTACACCTTC
TRBJ1-1 TRBV6-5 - few CASSRAVNTEAFF TGTGCCAGCAGTCGCGCGGTGAACACTGAAGCTTTCTTT
TRBJ2-1 TRBV5-1 TRBD1 few CASSSSGQGPNEQFF TGCGCCAGCAGCTCGTCGGGACAGGGACCCAATGAGCAGTTCTTC
TRBJ2-3 TRBV5-1 TRBD2 - CASSLVASGGGRADTQYF TGCGCCAGCAGCTTGGTGGCTAGCGGGGGGGGCAGGGCAGATACGCAGTATTTT
TRBJ1-3 TRBV30 TRBD1 once CAWDGQATSGNTIYF TGTGCCTGGGATGGACAGGCAACCTCTGGAAACACCATATATTTT
TRBJ1-5 TRBV6-5 TRBD1 - CASSWDRAGQPQHF TGTGCCAGCAGCTGGGACAGGGCGGGGCAGCCCCAGCATTTT
TRBJ2-6 TRBV24-1 - - CATDAPNTGPAGANVLTF TGTGCCACCGATGCCCCAAATACAGGTCCCGCTGGTGCCAACGTCCTGACTTTC
TRBJ2-2 TRBV25-1 TRBD2 - CASSEPGLADRGWGELFF TGTGCCAGCAGTGAACCGGGACTAGCGGACCGAGGATGGGGGGAGCTGTTTTTT
TRBJ2-1 TRBV5-4 TRBD2 - CASTRGGVNEQFF TGTGCCAGCACCCGGGGGGGGGTCAATGAGCAGTTCTTC
TRBJ1-3 TRBV11-3 - once CASSRKFRGLGNTIYF TGTGCCAGCAGCCGCAAATTCAGGGGATTGGGAAACACCATATATTTT
TRBJ1-5 TRBV28 - few CASSPPPRTRTVQPQHF TGTGCCAGCAGCCCCCCCCCAAGGACACGGACGGTTCAGCCCCAGCATTTT
TRBJ2-7 TRBV6-5 - few CASSYEGQGLTYEQYF TGTGCCAGCAGTTACGAAGGACAGGGACTAACCTACGAGCAGTACTTC
TRBJ2-2 TRBV11-3 - - CASSYAPGLGNTGELFF TGTGCCAGCAGCTATGCCCCAGGGTTGGGGAACACCGGGGAGCTGTTTTTT
TRBJ2-1 TRBV13 TRBD2 - CASSLGAGAYNEQFF TGTGCCAGCAGCTTAGGAGCGGGAGCCTACAATGAGCAGTTCTTC
TRBJ2-4 TRBV6-2/TRBV6-3 - - CASSYSAGSKNIQYF TGTGCCAGCAGTTACTCCGCAGGATCAAAAAACATTCAGTACTTC
TRBJ1-2 TRBV9 - - CASSTEDSLYGYTF TGTGCCAGCAGCACCGAGGACAGTCTTTATGGCTACACCTTC
TRBJ1-2 TRBV28 - few CASIPGGGGFGYTF TGTGCCAGCATTCCCGGGGGTGGGGGTTTCGGCTACACCTTC